A single sample is the source of the 30 T cell receptor beta chains below, sequenced in a study of cytomegalovirus exposure and HLA in healthy donors. Vbeta (60) and Jbeta (13) primers were used in the PCR. Using immunoSEQ multiplex PCR, the repertoire was profiled, and TCRdb retains in-frame clones only, with some absent. The table lists 100,000 to 150,000 clones, around 77% of them singletons. The source material was PBMCs. The receptors here all came from a male donor in good health and CMV-seropositive.

This chain connects TRBV6-5 to TRBJ2-7; D is possibly TRBD1 (6 bases). With 6 bases removed from V and 2 bases from J, the gap between germline ends came to 11 bases. The CDR3 has 13 residues. CDR1 is MNHEY, CDR2 SVGAGI, per germline. CDR3 nucleotide sequence: TGTGCCAGCAGCGACAGGCAGACCTACGAGCAGTACTTC. It specifies CASSDRQTYEQYF.

The chain couples TRBV5-1 to TRBJ1-2; 7 bases align to TRBD1. The germline V gene has CDR1 SGHRS and CDR2 YFSETQ. Trimming removed 5 bases from V and 2 bases from J; junction bases left unmatched: 3. This CDR3 is 13 amino acids long. The chain's CDR3 is CASSQGDNYGYTF. Here the CDR3 DNA reads TGCGCCAGCAGTCAGGGGGACAACTATGGCTACACCTTC.

The chain carries TRBV2 and TRBJ2-7, with D tentatively TRBD2 (5 bases). Germline values: CDR1 SNHLY, CDR2 FYNNEI. The CDR3 totals 12 residues. V lost 4 bases to trimming and J lost 4 bases, with 8 bases between them. CDR3 protein: CASSAQRYEQYF. The CDR3 DNA is TGTGCCAGCAGTGCCCAGCGGTACGAGCAGTACTTC.

A few counts support this clone. The chain couples TRBV6-9 to TRBJ1-1; TRBD1 is a possible D gene (6 bases). Germline CDR1 reads MNHGY; CDR2 reads SVAAGI. The ends were cut back, 3 bases at V and 1 base at J, with 24 bases in the middle. This CDR3 region has 19 residues. CDR3 sequence reads: CASSYPGVPQLSRNTEAFF. DNA of the CDR3: TGTGCCAGCAGTTACCCAGGGGTACCCCAGTTAAGTAGGAACACTGAAGCTTTCTTT.

The chain employs TRBV6-4 and TRBJ2-7; no firm D call. The length of the CDR3 is 13 residues. Germline-derived CDR1 and CDR2 are MRHNA and SNTAGT. Between the trimmed V and J ends, which lost 2 bases and 7 bases, there was a span of 12 bases. CDR3 sequence (DNA): TGTGCCAGCAGTGACACCCCCAACGGGGAGCAGTACTTC. Its translation is CASSDTPNGEQYF.

CDR3 sequence (DNA): TGTGCCAGCAGGCGGACGGGATCAATCAAAGAGACCCAGTACTTC. This codes for CASRRTGSIKETQYF. The chain recombines TRBV7-7 with TRBJ2-5, with a weak D call TRBD2 (5 bases). The CDR3 has 15 amino acids. V gave up 6 bases and J gave up 3 bases, with 17 bases separating them. Germline CDR1 is SSHAT and CDR2 is FNYEAQ (reference sequence).

The chain is built from TRBV11-2 and TRBJ1-2; TRBD1 might be the D (5 bases). The CDR3 totals 16 residues. Per the germline V gene, CDR1 is SGHAT and CDR2 is FQNNGV. V was pared by 2 bases and J by 7 bases, with 20 bases between. CDR3 nucleotides: TGTGCCAGCAGCTTACTGGGCAGGGTAAAGGGTAGTGGCTACACCTTC. This codes for CASSLLGRVKGSGYTF.

V is TRBV5-4 and J is TRBJ2-2; 8 bases match TRBD2. CDR1 and CDR2 from the germline V gene are SGHNT and YYREEE (reference sequence). The CDR3 extends over 15 amino acids. V was pared by 0 bases and J by 6 bases, with 4 bases of the junction left unmatched. CDR3 amino acids: CASSLERGRSGELFF. The CDR3 coding sequence is TGTGCCAGCAGCTTGGAGCGGGGGAGGTCCGGGGAGCTGTTTTTT.

V gene TRBV9 combines with J gene TRBJ1-2; 12 positions match TRBD1. V lost 3 bases to trimming and J lost 5 bases; unmatched junction nucleotides: 2. This CDR3 region has 14 residues. Germline-derived CDR1 and CDR2 are SGDLS and YYNGEE. The CDR3 nucleotides are TGTGCCAGCAGCGGGGGACAGGGGGCATATGGCTACACCTTC. It encodes CASSGGQGAYGYTF.

This chain links TRBV2 with TRBJ1-5; weak D call: TRBD1 (5 bases). The CDR3 is 13 residues long. With 4 bases removed from V and 5 bases from J, the gap between germline ends came to 9 bases. Germline CDR1 and CDR2: SNHLY and FYNNEI. The CDR3 here is CASSGGEDQPQHF. In DNA, the CDR3 is TGTGCCAGCAGTGGGGGGGAAGATCAGCCCCAGCATTTT.

V and J are TRBV11-2 and TRBJ2-2; D unclear. V was cut by 1 base and J by 5 bases, with 5 bases left in between. The CDR3 covers 13 residues. Germline CDR1 is SGHAT and CDR2 is FQNNGV. The CDR3, as DNA: TGTGCCAGCAGCTTAGGGCAGACCGGGGAGCTGTTTTTT. This encodes CASSLGQTGELFF.

The rearrangement uses TRBV5-6 and TRBJ2-3; tentatively, D is TRBD1 (5 bases). The V end was cut by 1 base, the J end by 5 bases, with 14 bases between. CDR3 length: 15 amino acids. Germline CDR1 SGHDT, CDR2 YYEEEE. The CDR3 loop reads CASSLIQGRLDTQYF. For the CDR3, the DNA is TGTGCCAGCAGCTTGATCCAGGGAAGGTTAGATACGCAGTATTTT.

V and J are TRBV5-4 and TRBJ2-5, with D tentatively TRBD1 (6 bases). V lost 4 bases and J lost 4, with 8 bases in between. The CDR3 is made up of 12 amino acids. Germline CDR1 and CDR2: SGHNT and YYREEE (reference sequence). CDR3 sequence (DNA): TGTGCCAGCAGCCCAGGGGCAGAGACCCAGTACTTC. This translates into CASSPGAETQYF.

The genes are TRBV6-1 and TRBJ2-1, with D possibly matching TRBD2 (7 bases). Between the trimmed V and J ends, which lost 6 bases and 9 bases, there was a span of 21 bases. CDR1 MNHNS and CDR2 SASEGT come from the germline V gene. The CDR3 runs 15 residues. The CDR3 bases are TGTGCCAGCAGCCTCGGGCGGGGGCCTCTCAGTGAGCAGTTCTTC. Translated, it gives CASSLGRGPLSEQFF.

The rearrangement uses TRBV18 and TRBJ2-7; 7 nucleotides line up with TRBD1. Germline V CDR1 and CDR2: KGHSH, LQKENI. The V gene end was trimmed by 2 bases and the J gene end by 4 bases; junction bases not matched to a gene: 5. The CDR3 is 14 residues long. Here the CDR3 reads CASSPGGQPYEQYF. The DNA of the CDR3 is TGTGCCAGCTCACCAGGGGGACAGCCTTACGAGCAGTACTTC.

The rearrangement uses TRBV5-4 and TRBJ1-1; weak D call: TRBD1 (5 bases). The CDR3 covers 12 residues. V lost 4 bases to trimming and J lost 7 bases, with 11 bases between them. CDR1 is SGHNT, CDR2 YYREEE, per germline (reference sequence). The CDR3 loop is CASSLTDYEAFF. The DNA for the CDR3 is TGTGCCAGCAGCCTGACAGATTATGAAGCTTTCTTT.

This clone was counted only a few times. V and J are TRBV7-9 and TRBJ1-3; D may be TRBD1 (5 bases). The CDR3 is 17 amino acids. V lost 3 bases, J lost 0 bases, and 15 bases lay in between. From germline, CDR1 is SEHNR and CDR2 FQNEAQ (reference sequence). In DNA, the CDR3 is TGTGCCAGCAGCTTGGGGGGTCAGGGCTTCTCTGGAAACACCATATATTTT. This sequence encodes CASSLGGQGFSGNTIYF.

This clone was detected only once. This rearrangement joins TRBV18 to TRBJ2-7; 8 nucleotides line up with TRBD1. This CDR3 has 15 amino acids. Germline V gives CDR1 KGHSH, CDR2 LQKENI. Germline trimming cut 3 bases from V and 1 base from J; bases unmatched to any gene: 5. The chain's CDR3 is CASSPDRGRSYEQYF. The CDR3 coding sequence is TGTGCCAGCTCACCCGACAGGGGCCGTTCCTACGAGCAGTACTTC.

CDR3 in amino acids: CASTLGGTTDTQYF. In DNA, the CDR3 is TGTGCCAGTACCCTTGGTGGCACCACAGATACGCAGTATTTT. This rearrangement joins TRBV19 to TRBJ2-3; D ambiguous. Trimming removed 7 bases at V and 2 bases at J, with 13 bases between. From germline, CDR1 is LNHDA and CDR2 SQIVND (reference sequence). The CDR3 has 14 residues.

This clone turned up a few times. J is TRBJ1-4 and V is TRBV2, with TRBD1 matching 9 bases. In germline, CDR1 is SNHLY, CDR2 FYNNEI. Trimming at V came to 5 bases and at J to 7 bases, leaving 11 bases not matched to a gene. The CDR3 spans 16 residues. The CDR3 here is CASSKLQGALGEKLFF. DNA for the CDR3: TGTGCCAGCAGTAAACTACAGGGGGCGCTGGGTGAAAAACTGTTTTTT.

The chain uses TRBV5-1 and TRBJ2-1; TRBD2 matches 13 bases. Trimming at V came to 8 bases and at J to 7 bases, leaving 6 bases not matched to a gene. In germline, CDR1 is SGHRS, CDR2 YFSETQ. CDR3 length: 14 residues. CDR3 sequence: CASQLAGGQNEQFF. DNA of the CDR3: TGCGCCAGTCAACTAGCGGGGGGGCAAAATGAGCAGTTCTTC.

The rearrangement uses TRBV19 and TRBJ2-7; TRBD1 aligns across 10 bases. The ends lost 0 bases at V and 5 bases at J; junction bases unmatched: 7. Per the germline V gene, CDR1 is LNHDA and CDR2 is SQIVND (reference sequence). This CDR3 comprises 16 residues. The CDR3 region has the DNA TGTGCCAGTAGTATAGATAAGGAGACAGGGGGCGACGAGCAGTACTTC. This encodes CASSIDKETGGDEQYF.

The rearrangement uses TRBV29-1 and TRBJ1-1, with TRBD1 matching over 8 bases. CDR1 and CDR2 (germline): SQVTM, ANQGSEA. The CDR3 totals 14 residues. The V and J ends lost 7 bases and 11 bases, in that order; junction bases with no gene match: 18. CDR3 amino acids: CSATDRAGWFGAFF. The CDR3 nucleotides read TGCAGCGCCACGGACAGGGCGGGGTGGTTTGGGGCTTTCTTT.

The chain joins TRBV27 to TRBJ1-2; TRBD1 matches 8 bases. The germline V gene has CDR1 MNHEY and CDR2 SMNVEV (reference sequence). Trimming cost V 0 bases and J 4 bases; bases outside gene matches: 4. The CDR3 runs to 15 residues. CDR3 residues: CASSLSRDRGYGYTF. CDR3 bases: TGTGCCAGCAGTTTATCCCGCGACAGGGGCTATGGCTACACCTTC.

CDR3 DNA sequence: TGTGCCAGTAGTGACTGGAGGAGCAATCAGCCCCAGCATTTT. It codes for CASSDWRSNQPQHF. This chain uses TRBV28 with TRBJ1-5; the D is unclear. Germline V lookup: CDR1 MDHEN, CDR2 SYDVKM. Trimming stripped 9 bases from V and 1 base from J, with 13 bases between. The CDR3 spans 14 residues. Full variable domain (rest looked up from reference TRBV28 and TRBJ1-5): DVKVTQSSRYLVKRTGEKVFLECVQDMDHENMFWYRQDPGLGLRLIYFSYDVKMKEKGDIPEGYSVSREKKERFSLILESASTNQTSMYLCASSDWRSNQPQHFGDGTRLSIL.

This chain joins TRBV5-1 and TRBJ1-4, with 7 positions matching TRBD1. Germline CDR1 is SGHRS and CDR2 is YFSETQ. Trimming at V came to 4 bases and at J to 4 bases, leaving 13 bases not matched to a gene. This CDR3 has 17 amino acids. The CDR3 bases are TGCGCCAGCAGCCTAAGACAGGGCCCGACGGGTAATGAAAAACTGTTTTTT. Amino acid sequence: CASSLRQGPTGNEKLFF.

The chain recombines TRBV6-1 with TRBJ2-7, with a weak D call TRBD2 (5 bases). Germline V gene lookup returns CDR1 MNHNS and CDR2 SASEGT. The CDR3 totals 11 residues. The V end was cut by 3 bases, the J end by 7 bases, with 7 bases between. This CDR3 reads CASSDRGEQYF. CDR3 in DNA: TGTGCCAGCAGTGATCGGGGTGAGCAGTACTTC.

Here the CDR3 reads CASSEGLTVAGRDGYTF. CDR3 coding DNA: TGTGCCAGCAGTGAGGGCCTCACAGTGGCGGGGAGGGATGGCTACACCTTC. This chain links TRBV2 with TRBJ1-2; D is unclear. This CDR3 is 17 amino acids long. Germline values: CDR1 SNHLY, CDR2 FYNNEI. V lost 3 bases and J lost 6, with 23 bases in between.

This chain joins TRBV2 and TRBJ1-2, with a weak D call TRBD1 (5 bases). Germline V gene sequence: CDR1 SNHLY, CDR2 FYNNEI. This CDR3 is 15 amino acids long. The V end was cut by 5 bases, the J end by 8 bases, with 21 bases between. CDR3 sequence reads: CASSKGTGGKGGYTF. The CDR3 coding sequence is TGTGCCAGCAGTAAAGGGACGGGAGGGAAGGGCGGCTACACCTTC.

J is TRBJ2-5 and V is TRBV5-4; TRBD2 aligns across 9 bases. The J segment lost 1 base and the V segment lost 3 bases, leaving 7 bases of the junction unmatched. CDR1 and CDR2 (germline): SGHNT, YYREEE (reference sequence). This CDR3 region has 16 residues. The CDR3 DNA sequence: TGTGCCAGCAGCTGGGGCGGGGGGGGCCCCCAAGAGACCCAGTACTTC. Residues: CASSWGGGGPQETQYF.